This passage covers 11 T cell receptor beta chains from one sample sequenced in a study of human T cells and chemical hapten exposure. TCRdb reprocessed the RACE reads with MiXCR, giving one entry per CDR3 protein. The sample has some 380,000 distinct CDR3 sequences, approximately 5.1% seen once; the top ten hold 2% to 2.5%. Stated time point: patch test 1, 2 weeks after DPC sensitization. Treatment noted: therapeutic diphenylcyclopropenone sensitization with weekly scalp DPC. Specimen: whole blood, collected in connection with sensitization to the hapten diphenylcyclopropenone (DPC). These receptors were taken from a woman aged 45-65 years with alopecia areata. Some clones in this sample may be carry-over from other donors' samples.

This clonotype has a count of ten or more. The J gene is TRBJ1-2, the V gene TRBV20-1; D is possibly TRBD1 (5 bases). This CDR3 is 13 amino acids long. Looked up from germline, CDR1 is DFQATT and CDR2 is SNEGSKA (reference sequence). Trimming stripped 0 bases from V and 5 bases from J, with 10 bases between. CDR3 residues: CSARDQRGYGYTF. The CDR3 nucleotides are TGCAGTGCTAGAGATCAACGGGGGTATGGCTACACCTTC.

This clonotype appeared many times. The chain recombines TRBV29-1 with TRBJ2-7, with 7 bases aligning to TRBD1. Trimming took 5 bases from V and 3 from J; bases not matched to a gene: 4. The V gene's germline CDR1 is SQVTM and CDR2 ANQGSEA. The CDR3 extends over 12 amino acids. The CDR3 protein is CSVRDSLYEQYF. The DNA of the CDR3 is TGCAGCGTTCGGGACAGCCTCTACGAGCAGTACTTC.

V usage is TRBV30 and J usage is TRBJ1-1; D may be TRBD1 (5 bases). Germline CDR1 GTSNPN, CDR2 SVGIG (reference sequence). This CDR3 is built from 14 residues. V was pared by 4 bases and J by 5 bases, with 17 bases between. The CDR3 DNA reads as TGTGCCTGGAACGCCCTGGGGGACGGAACTGAAGCTTTCTTT. Residues: CAWNALGDGTEAFF.

Many counts were recorded for this clonotype. This chain links TRBV29-1 with TRBJ1-2, with D hard to call. CDR1 and CDR2 (germline): SQVTM, ANQGSEA. V was trimmed by 5 bases and J by 4 bases, leaving 8 bases between them. The CDR3 sequence is 11 residues long. The CDR3 spells CSVLSSYGYTF. The CDR3 bases are TGCAGCGTTCTATCATCCTATGGCTACACCTTC.

This clonotype occurred many times. The J gene is TRBJ1-4, the V gene TRBV3-1, with a tentative D call TRBD1 (5 bases). Trimming pared 4 bases from V and 0 bases from J, leaving 9 bases between. The germline gives CDR1 LGHDT, CDR2 YNNKEL (reference sequence). The CDR3 is 15 residues long. The CDR3 protein is CASSRGTTTNEKLFF. DNA of the CDR3: TGTGCCAGCAGCCGTGGGACCACAACTAATGAAAAACTGTTTTTT.

The chain joins TRBV7-9 to TRBJ1-6; D gene ambiguous. Germline loops: CDR1 SEHNR, CDR2 FQNEAQ (reference sequence). This CDR3 is 14 amino acids long. V shed 5 bases and J shed 7 bases, with 12 bases lying between them. DNA of the CDR3: TGTGCCAGCAGCCCCAGGCCCCCCAATTCACCCCTCCACTTT. Translating gives CASSPRPPNSPLHF.

This clonotype was counted a few times. The chain recombines TRBV2 with TRBJ2-3; maybe TRBD2 (6 bases). Trimming took 5 bases from V and 1 from J, leaving 19 bases between them. CDR1 is SNHLY and CDR2 is FYNNEI in the germline V gene. This CDR3 comprises 17 residues. Here the CDR3 reads CASSPLTSKVGTDTQYF. CDR3 sequence (DNA): TGTGCCAGCAGTCCTCTCACTAGCAAAGTCGGCACAGATACGCAGTATTTT.

This clonotype was observed a handful of times. V is TRBV6-2 or TRBV6-3 and J is TRBJ2-1; 11 positions match TRBD2. Germline CDR1 and CDR2: MNHEY and SVGEGT. Trimming removed 5 bases from V and 2 bases from J; junction bases left unmatched: 2. This CDR3 contains 15 residues. CDR3 sequence (DNA): TGTGCCAGCAGTAGACTAGCGGGAACCTACAATGAGCAGTTCTTC. Translating gives CASSRLAGTYNEQFF.

This clonotype was recorded at least ten times. This CDR3 is CASSRGTAQETQYF. The CDR3 DNA reads as TGCGCCAGCAGCAGAGGGACAGCTCAAGAGACCCAGTACTTC. V usage is TRBV5-1 and J usage is TRBJ2-5, with TRBD1 identical over 7 bases. In germline, CDR1 is SGHRS, CDR2 YFSETQ. The CDR3 is made up of 14 amino acids. V trimming: 4 bases; J trimming: 2 bases; junction bases outside the gene matches: 5.

For the CDR3, the DNA is TGTGCCAGCAGCGTAGATACTAGCGTACAAGAGACCCAGTACTTC. Translating gives CASSVDTSVQETQYF. The V gene is TRBV9, the J gene TRBJ2-5, with 7 positions matching TRBD2. This CDR3 comprises 15 residues. V trimming: 0 bases; J trimming: 2 bases; junction bases outside the gene matches: 4. Germline CDR1 SGDLS, CDR2 YYNGEE.

This clonotype was recorded at least ten times. The V and J genes are TRBV7-9 and TRBJ2-6; the D is unclear. The CDR3 is 19 amino acids. The germline gives CDR1 SEHNR, CDR2 FQNEAQ (reference sequence). Trimming pared 3 bases from V and 0 bases from J, leaving 18 bases between. CDR3 region: CASSFSRQRAVSGANVLTF. Here the CDR3 DNA reads TGTGCCAGCAGCTTCTCCCGGCAACGGGCCGTCTCTGGGGCCAACGTCCTGACTTTC. The full variable domain, with the rest looked up from reference TRBV7-9 and TRBJ2-6, is DTGVSQNPRHKITKRGQNVTFRCDPISEHNRLYWYRQTLGQGPEFLTYFQNEAQLEKSRLLSDRFSAERPKGSFSTLEIQRTEQGDSAMYLCASSFSRQRAVSGANVLTFGAGSRLTVL.